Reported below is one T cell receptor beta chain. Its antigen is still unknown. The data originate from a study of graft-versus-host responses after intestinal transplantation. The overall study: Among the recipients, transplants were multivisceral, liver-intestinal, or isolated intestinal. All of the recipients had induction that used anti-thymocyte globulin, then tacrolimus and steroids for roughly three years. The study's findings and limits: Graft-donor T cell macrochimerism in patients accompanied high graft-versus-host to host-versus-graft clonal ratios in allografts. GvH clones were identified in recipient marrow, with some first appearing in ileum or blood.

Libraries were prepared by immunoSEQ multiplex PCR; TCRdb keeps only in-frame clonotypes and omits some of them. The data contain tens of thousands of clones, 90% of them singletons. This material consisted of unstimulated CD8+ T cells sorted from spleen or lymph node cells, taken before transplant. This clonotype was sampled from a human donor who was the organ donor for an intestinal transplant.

The DNA for the CDR3 is TGTGCCAGCAGCTCCGATTCTGACAGGTTCCATAACTATGGCTACACCTTC. The encoded protein is CASSSDSDRFHNYGYTF. The chain employs TRBV5-5 and TRBJ1-2; possibly TRBD1 for D (6 bases). This CDR3 has 17 residues. Germline CDR1 SGHKS, CDR2 YYEKEE (reference sequence). Trimming pared 3 bases from V and 1 base from J, leaving 19 bases between.